This TCR beta chain was found in a study of CD8 T cells in ankylosing spondylitis (TCRdb year 2017). About the study as a whole: To find TCR variants linked to disease, the study profiled T cell receptor beta repertoires in ankylosing spondylitis patients and healthy donors. In total, the full study cohort was made up of 100 to 140 healthy donors and about two dozen ankylosing spondylitis patients. Samples of peripheral blood were taken, and for ankylosing spondylitis patients, synovial fluid was collected as well. Overall results and qualifications from the work: Some TCR beta motif variants had previously been reported in synovial fluid and blood of reactive arthritis patients, which suggested common disease-initiation mechanisms. The disease-linked clones were reported to be significantly enriched in matched synovial fluid samples from ankylosing spondylitis patients. The disease-linked clones showed a CD8+ phenotype and occurred at relatively low frequencies in peripheral blood. A TCR beta motif made up of fewer than 10 highly homologous amino acid variants appeared to be characteristic of blood from ankylosing spondylitis patients.

As regards this clonotype: This clone's antigen is unknown. No quality values exist for individual bases; no much larger clone is one base distant.

The sample was run on an Illumina HiSeq 2500. Quantitative 5'-RACE with molecular barcodes was used to prepare TCR beta libraries. The authors' analysis ran thus. To identify disease-linked TCR variants, a new computational method was used, one built on a probabilistic model of VDJ rearrangement. The public sequencing data were trimmed at Q25 with fastp and processed into clonotypes with MiXCR by TCRdb, which kept only in-frame beta chains. Rows with one shared CDR3 protein collapse into an entry with the most common genes and DNA. The V and J calls come from TCRdb's annotation, not from the publication. The sample data list over 400,000 distinct CDR3 sequences, and 25% to 30% of these were observed just once. The top ten clonotypes cover roughly 1% of the sample. Unmatched junction bases come to 14, with V trimmed by 5 bases and J by 5 bases. CDR3 length: 17 amino acids, cysteine to phenylalanine. The sequence is cut down to CDR3 DNA, 51 bases in frame from base 1. CDR1 and CDR2 are drawn from the germline V gene (reference sequence): MNHEY, SMNVEV.

Specimen: blood, either unsorted or a sorted T cell fraction (not recorded which). This clonotype was sampled from a male donor with ankylosing spondylitis. The chain is encoded by TRBV27 joined to TRBJ2-7, with TRBD1 identical over 11 junction bases. At the DNA level, the sequence is TGTGCCAGCAGTGCCCGGACAGGGGGCGATTTGCCCGACGAGCAGTACTTC. It translates as CASSARTGGDLPDEQYF.